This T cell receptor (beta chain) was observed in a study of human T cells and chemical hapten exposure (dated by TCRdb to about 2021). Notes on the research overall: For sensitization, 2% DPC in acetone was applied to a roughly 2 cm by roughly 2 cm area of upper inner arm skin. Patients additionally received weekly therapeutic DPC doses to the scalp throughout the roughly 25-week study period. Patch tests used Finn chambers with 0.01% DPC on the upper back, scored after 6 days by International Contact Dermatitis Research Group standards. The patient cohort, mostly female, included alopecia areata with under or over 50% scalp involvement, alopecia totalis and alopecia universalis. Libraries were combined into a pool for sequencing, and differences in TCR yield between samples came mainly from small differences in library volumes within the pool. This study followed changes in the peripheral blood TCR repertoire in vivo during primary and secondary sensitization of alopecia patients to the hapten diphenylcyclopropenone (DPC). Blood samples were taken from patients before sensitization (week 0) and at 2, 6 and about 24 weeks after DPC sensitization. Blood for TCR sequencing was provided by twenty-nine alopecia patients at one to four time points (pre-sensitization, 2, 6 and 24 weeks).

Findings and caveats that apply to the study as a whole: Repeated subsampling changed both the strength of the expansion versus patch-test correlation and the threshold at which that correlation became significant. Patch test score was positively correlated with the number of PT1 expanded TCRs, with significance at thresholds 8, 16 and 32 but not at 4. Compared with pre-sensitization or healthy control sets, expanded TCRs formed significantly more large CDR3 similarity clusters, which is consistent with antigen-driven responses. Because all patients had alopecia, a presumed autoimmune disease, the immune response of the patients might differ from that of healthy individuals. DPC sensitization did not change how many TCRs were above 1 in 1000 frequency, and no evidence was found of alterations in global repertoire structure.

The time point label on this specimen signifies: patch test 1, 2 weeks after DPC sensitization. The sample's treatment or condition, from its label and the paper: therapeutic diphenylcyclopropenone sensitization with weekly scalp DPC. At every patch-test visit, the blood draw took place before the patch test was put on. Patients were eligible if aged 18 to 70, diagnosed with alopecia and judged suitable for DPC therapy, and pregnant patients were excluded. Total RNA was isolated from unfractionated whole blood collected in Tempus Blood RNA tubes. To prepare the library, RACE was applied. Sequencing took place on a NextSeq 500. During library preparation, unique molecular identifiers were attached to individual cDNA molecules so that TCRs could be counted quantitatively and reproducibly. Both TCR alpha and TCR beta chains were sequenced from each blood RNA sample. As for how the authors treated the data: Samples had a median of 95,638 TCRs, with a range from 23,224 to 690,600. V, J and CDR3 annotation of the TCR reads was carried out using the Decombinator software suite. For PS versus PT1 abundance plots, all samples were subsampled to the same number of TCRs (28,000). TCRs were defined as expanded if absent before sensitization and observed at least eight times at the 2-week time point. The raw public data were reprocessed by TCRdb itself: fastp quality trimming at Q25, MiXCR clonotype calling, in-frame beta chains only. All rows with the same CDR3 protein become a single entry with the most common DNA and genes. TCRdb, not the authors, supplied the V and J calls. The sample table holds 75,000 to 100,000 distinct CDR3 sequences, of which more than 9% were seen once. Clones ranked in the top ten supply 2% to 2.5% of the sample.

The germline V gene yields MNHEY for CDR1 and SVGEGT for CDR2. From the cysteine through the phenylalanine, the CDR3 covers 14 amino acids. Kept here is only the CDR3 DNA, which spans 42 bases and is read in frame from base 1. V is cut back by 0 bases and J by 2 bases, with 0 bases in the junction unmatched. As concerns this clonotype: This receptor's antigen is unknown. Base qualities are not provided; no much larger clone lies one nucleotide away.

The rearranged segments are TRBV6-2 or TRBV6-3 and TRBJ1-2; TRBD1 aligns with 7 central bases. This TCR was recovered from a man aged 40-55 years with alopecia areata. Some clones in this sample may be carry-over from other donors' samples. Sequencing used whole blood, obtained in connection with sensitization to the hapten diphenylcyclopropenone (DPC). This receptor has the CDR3 CASSYSTGNYGYTF. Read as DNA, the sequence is TGTGCCAGCAGTTACTCGACAGGGAACTATGGCTACACCTTC.